Each of the 27 T cell receptor beta chains below was sequenced from the same sample in a study of blood T cell repertoires in COVID-19. Repertoires were generated with immunoSEQ multiplex PCR, while TCRdb's copy carries only in-frame clones and drops some. The table lists about 230,000 clones, approximately 90% of them singletons, with 2% to 3% in the top ten. The sequenced sample was peripheral blood. Receptors originate from a man in his thirties or forties with COVID-19, enrolled during active disease.

The J gene is TRBJ2-2, the V gene TRBV4-1, with 12 nucleotides matching TRBD2. V shed 2 bases and J 6 bases; nucleotides not matched to a gene: 10. The CDR3 totals 18 residues. The germline V gene encodes CDR1 MGHRA and CDR2 YSYEKL. CDR3 sequence: CASSQRLAGGPIAGELFF. The CDR3 DNA is TGCGCCAGCAGCCAACGTCTAGCGGGAGGGCCAATAGCCGGGGAGCTGTTTTTT.

The rearrangement links TRBV6-5 to TRBJ1-6; D is unclear. The CDR3 is 12 amino acids. CDR1 and CDR2 from the germline V gene are MNHEY and SVGAGI. The V end was cut by 8 bases, the J end by 7 bases, with 9 bases between. In DNA, the CDR3 is TGTGCCAGCGGACTGCGAAATTCACCCCTCCACTTT. Its protein product is CASGLRNSPLHF.

The genes are TRBV28 and TRBJ1-6; weak D call: TRBD1 (6 bases). CDR3 length: 14 residues. Germline V gene data show CDR1 as MDHEN and CDR2 as SYDVKM. Trimming shortened V by 2 bases and J by 9 bases, and 11 bases separated the two germline ends. For the CDR3, the DNA is TGTGCCAGCAGTTTAGAACAGGGTGGTTCACCCCTCCACTTT. This translates into CASSLEQGGSPLHF. Drawing the rest from reference TRBV28 and TRBJ1-6, the complete variable domain is DVKVTQSSRYLVKRTGEKVFLECVQDMDHENMFWYRQDPGLGLRLIYFSYDVKMKEKGDIPEGYSVSREKKERFSLILESASTNQTSMYLCASSLEQGGSPLHFGNGTRLTVT.

The chain recombines TRBV5-1 with TRBJ2-2; 9 nucleotides match TRBD1. V lost 4 bases and J lost 6; bases outside the gene matches: 13. Germline-derived CDR1 and CDR2 are SGHRS and YFSETQ. The CDR3 totals 17 residues. The CDR3 region is CASSRLGLRQGAGELFF. DNA of the CDR3: TGCGCCAGCAGCCGATTGGGGCTAAGACAGGGGGCCGGGGAGCTGTTTTTT.

This chain uses TRBV5-1 with TRBJ2-2; unclear D gene. The V end was cut by 4 bases, the J end by 5 bases, with 12 bases between. CDR1 SGHRS and CDR2 YFSETQ come from the germline V gene. The CDR3 consists of 14 residues. CDR3: CASSLLPTTGELFF. The DNA for the CDR3 is TGCGCCAGCAGCCTTCTCCCGACTACCGGGGAGCTGTTTTTT.

This clone was observed a single time. J is TRBJ2-4 and V is TRBV13; 7 nucleotides match TRBD2. The CDR3 length is 14 residues. J gave up 7 bases and V 5 bases, and 8 bases lay outside the gene matches. Germline CDR1 PRHDT, CDR2 FYEKMQ (reference sequence). The DNA for the CDR3 is TGTGCCAGCAGCCGTCTGGGGGGAGGGAACATTCAGTACTTC. It is translated as CASSRLGGGNIQYF.

This clone was found once. The sample has other DNA sequences that encode this CDR3 too. The gene calls are TRBV5-4 and TRBJ2-7, with TRBD2 identical over 7 bases. Germline V CDR1 and CDR2: SGHNT, YYREEE (reference sequence). CDR3 length: 15 amino acids. Losses at the gene ends were 0 bases for V and 2 bases for J; bases not matched to a gene: 5. This CDR3 reads CASSLGGGTTYEQYF. DNA for the CDR3: TGTGCCAGCAGCTTGGGGGGGGGAACGACCTACGAGCAGTACTTC.

This chain uses TRBV6-5 with TRBJ1-5; 7 bases are shared with TRBD1. The CDR3 runs 14 residues. The germline gives CDR1 MNHEY, CDR2 SVGAGI. V lost 7 bases and J lost 1; bases outside the gene matches: 4. CDR3 sequence (DNA): TGTGCCAGCACCTCGGACAGGAGCAATCAGCCCCAGCATTTT. Translation gives CASTSDRSNQPQHF.

The chain employs TRBV19 and TRBJ1-2; TRBD1 matches 8 bases. Germline V gene lookup returns CDR1 LNHDA and CDR2 SQIVND (reference sequence). The CDR3 loop spans 16 amino acids. V gave up 7 bases and J gave up 2 bases; unmatched junction bases: 12. CDR3 bases: TGTGCCAGTACTACCACTCTCTGGACAGGGAACTATGGCTACACCTTC. Translating gives CASTTTLWTGNYGYTF.

This sequence joins TRBV7-2 and TRBJ2-1; maybe TRBD2 (5 bases). Germline V lookup: CDR1 SGHTA, CDR2 FQGNSA. V was trimmed by 5 bases and J by 9 bases, leaving 14 bases between them. This CDR3 contains 13 residues. The CDR3 is CASSPQPSGEQFF. For the CDR3, the DNA is TGTGCCAGCAGCCCACAGCCAAGCGGTGAGCAGTTCTTC.

The chain recombines TRBV5-1 with TRBJ1-1, with 7 bases identical to TRBD1. The CDR3 runs to 15 residues. V shed 4 bases, J shed 0 bases, and the junction held 6 bases outside the gene matches. The germline gives CDR1 SGHRS, CDR2 YFSETQ. The chain's CDR3 is CASSALRGMNTEAFF. The CDR3 DNA follows: TGCGCCAGCAGCGCCCTCAGGGGGATGAACACTGAAGCTTTCTTT.

The chain recombines TRBV24-1 with TRBJ1-2; D is ambiguous. This CDR3 has 13 amino acids. Germline lookup yields CDR1 KGHDR and CDR2 SFDVKD. V shed 2 bases and J shed 3 bases, with 6 bases lying between them. The CDR3 is CATSDYQDYGYTF. DNA of the CDR3: TGTGCCACCAGTGATTACCAGGACTATGGCTACACCTTC.

The gene calls are TRBV7-2 and TRBJ2-3, with a weak D call TRBD2 (6 bases). CDR3 size: 15 residues. The germline V gene encodes CDR1 SGHTA and CDR2 FQGNSA. The V and J ends lost 2 bases and 0 bases respectively, with 9 bases between them. The CDR3 DNA sequence: TGTGCCAGCAGCTTATCTAGCGCAAGCACAGATACGCAGTATTTT. This sequence encodes CASSLSSASTDTQYF.

V gene TRBV9 combines with J gene TRBJ1-2; 7 bases fit TRBD1. Germline V gene lookup returns CDR1 SGDLS and CDR2 YYNGEE. Trimming at V came to 5 bases and at J to 0 bases, leaving 4 bases not matched to a gene. CDR3 length: 14 amino acids. DNA for the CDR3: TGTGCCAGCAGTGAGACAGGGTCTAACTATGGCTACACCTTC. This gives the protein CASSETGSNYGYTF.

The chain uses TRBV20-1 and TRBJ1-5, with TRBD1 identical over 7 bases. With 5 bases clipped from V and 2 bases from J, the junction kept 3 bases outside the gene matches. The CDR3 loop spans 13 amino acids. CDR1 and CDR2 (germline): DFQATT, SNEGSKA (reference sequence). The CDR3: CSACGQGNQPQHF. CDR3 in DNA: TGCAGTGCTTGTGGACAGGGCAATCAGCCCCAGCATTTT.

The chain links TRBV11-3 to TRBJ2-1, with 9 bases lining up with TRBD2. This CDR3 has 18 amino acids. J lost 4 bases, V lost 2 bases, and 12 bases had no gene match. CDR1 and CDR2 from the germline V gene are SGHNT and YENEEA. The CDR3 sequence: CASSLSDETSGYYNEQFF. Written as DNA, the CDR3 is TGTGCCAGCAGCTTAAGCGATGAGACTAGCGGTTATTACAATGAGCAGTTCTTC.

J is TRBJ1-1 and V is TRBV7-9; TRBD1 matches 9 bases. The junction had 5 bases not matched to a gene; V was cut back by 4 bases and J by 2 bases. The CDR3 sequence is 15 residues long. Germline loops: CDR1 SEHNR, CDR2 FQNEAQ (reference sequence). This CDR3 is CASSYPDRGNTEAFF. In nucleotides, the CDR3 is TGTGCCAGCAGCTATCCGGACAGGGGTAACACTGAAGCTTTCTTT.

In this sample, this clone turned up once. The chain has TRBV7-9 and TRBJ1-5, with D tentatively TRBD1 (5 bases). The germline gives CDR1 SEHNR, CDR2 FQNEAQ (reference sequence). Trimming pared 5 bases from V and 4 bases from J, leaving 15 bases between. This CDR3 has 15 residues. CDR3 nucleotide sequence: TGTGCCAGCAGCCCGCGGGGGGTAGGGAATCAGCCCCAGCATTTT. Its translation is CASSPRGVGNQPQHF. Full variable domain (outside the CDR3, taken from reference TRBV7-9 and TRBJ1-5): DTGVSQNPRHKITKRGQNVTFRCDPISEHNRLYWYRQTLGQGPEFLTYFQNEAQLEKSRLLSDRFSAERPKGSFSTLEIQRTEQGDSAMYLCASSPRGVGNQPQHFGDGTRLSIL.

This chain connects TRBV18 to TRBJ1-2, with TRBD1 matching 8 bases. Germline trimming cut 5 bases from V and 11 bases from J; bases unmatched to any gene: 13. Germline V gives CDR1 KGHSH, CDR2 LQKENI. The CDR3 covers 14 residues. This chain's CDR3 is CASSSNGQGAWYTF. CDR3 nucleotides: TGTGCCAGCTCATCGAATGGACAGGGAGCTTGGTACACCTTC.

A single count supports this clone. The chain uses TRBV7-9 and TRBJ1-6, with TRBD1 matching over 7 bases. The CDR3 spans 15 residues. Germline loops: CDR1 SEHNR, CDR2 FQNEAQ (reference sequence). Trimming cost V 5 bases and J 7 bases; bases outside gene matches: 8. The CDR3, as DNA: TGTGCCAGCAGCCTAAGAACAGGGGAGAATTCACCCCTCCACTTT. It is translated as CASSLRTGENSPLHF.

The chain carries TRBV6-6 and TRBJ2-1, with 11 bases fitting TRBD1. The germline CDR1 and CDR2 sequences are MNHNY and SVGAGI (reference sequence). The J segment lost 7 bases and the V segment lost 4 bases, leaving 6 bases of the junction unmatched. The CDR3 spans 15 residues. The CDR3 DNA reads as TGTGCCAGCAGTTTCGGACAGGGGGCGCTGAATGAGCAGTTCTTC. Protein: CASSFGQGALNEQFF.

The V call is TRBV5-4, the J call TRBJ1-1; no reliable D call. Trimming left V 0 bases short and J 1 base short, with 4 bases between. The germline CDR1 and CDR2 sequences are SGHNT and YYREEE (reference sequence). The CDR3 sequence is 13 residues long. As DNA, the CDR3 is TGTGCCAGCAGCTTGGATCAGAACACTGAAGCTTTCTTT. Translated, it gives CASSLDQNTEAFF. The whole variable domain, remainder taken from reference TRBV5-4 and TRBJ1-1, is ETGVTQSPTHLIKTRGQQVTLRCSSQSGHNTVSWYQQALGQGPQFIFQYYREEENGRGNFPPRFSGLQFPNYSSELNVNALELDDSALYLCASSLDQNTEAFFGQGTRLTVV.

The chain employs TRBV28 and TRBJ1-1, with D possibly being TRBD1 (5 bases). Trimming stripped 4 bases from V and 0 bases from J, with 15 bases between. The germline V gene has CDR1 MDHEN and CDR2 SYDVKM. This CDR3 has 16 amino acids. The CDR3 spells CASSYGGVWLNTEAFF. CDR3 bases: TGTGCCAGCAGTTACGGGGGGGTTTGGTTGAACACTGAAGCTTTCTTT.

The rearrangement links TRBV5-4 to TRBJ1-1, with unresolved D. This CDR3 has 13 residues. Germline CDR1 reads SGHNT; CDR2 reads YYREEE (reference sequence). V was shortened by 4 bases and J by 1 base, with 8 bases between the two germline ends. In DNA form, the CDR3 reads TGTGCCAGCAGCCCCAACAGGAACACTGAAGCTTTCTTT. Translating gives CASSPNRNTEAFF.

CDR3 loop: CAWNIGQARTEAFF. DNA for the CDR3: TGTGCCTGGAATATTGGACAGGCGCGCACTGAAGCTTTCTTT. This chain connects TRBV30 to TRBJ1-1, with 7 nucleotides matching TRBD1. This CDR3 spans 14 amino acids. CDR1 and CDR2 from the germline V gene are GTSNPN and SVGIG (reference sequence). V shed 4 bases and J 4 bases; nucleotides not matched to a gene: 9. Based on the CDR3 plus reference TRBV30 and TRBJ1-1, the full variable domain is SQTIHQWPATLVQPVGSPLSLECTVEGTSNPNLYWYRQAAGRGLQLLFYSVGIGQISSEVPQNLSASRPQDRQFILSSKKLLLSDSGFYLCAWNIGQARTEAFFGQGTRLTVV.

This clone was observed once. The CDR3 spells CASSVGIGSVPYEQYF. CDR3 sequence (DNA): TGTGCCAGCAGCGTAGGTATCGGGAGCGTTCCCTACGAGCAGTACTTC. The chain couples TRBV9 to TRBJ2-7; possibly TRBD2 for D (6 bases). V lost 0 bases and J lost 2, with 15 bases in between. The CDR3 spans 16 residues. CDR1 SGDLS and CDR2 YYNGEE come from the germline V gene.

This chain connects TRBV7-3 to TRBJ1-2; 7 bases line up with TRBD1. V trimming: 5 bases; J trimming: 7 bases; junction bases outside the gene matches: 13. This CDR3 has 15 residues. The V gene's germline CDR1 is SGHTA and CDR2 FQGTGA. CDR3 residues: CASSQNPGQPAGYTF. The CDR3 bases are TGTGCCAGCAGCCAAAATCCGGGACAGCCAGCTGGCTACACCTTC.